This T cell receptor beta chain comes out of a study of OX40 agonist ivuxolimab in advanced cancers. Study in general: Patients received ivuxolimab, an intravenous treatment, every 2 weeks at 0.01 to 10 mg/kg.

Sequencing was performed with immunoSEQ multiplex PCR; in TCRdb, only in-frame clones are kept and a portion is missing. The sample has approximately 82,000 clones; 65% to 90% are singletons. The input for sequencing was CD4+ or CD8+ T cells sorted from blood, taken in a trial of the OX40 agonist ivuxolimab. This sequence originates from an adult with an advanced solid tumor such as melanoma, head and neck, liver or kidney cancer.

The CDR3 region has the DNA TGTGCCAGCAGGCTGGGTCTTTTGGGCGGGGAGCTGTTTTTT. Amino acids: CASRLGLLGGELFF. The V call is TRBV27, the J call TRBJ2-2; no firm D call. Germline loops: CDR1 MNHEY, CDR2 SMNVEV (reference sequence). Trimming took 6 bases from V and 7 from J, leaving 15 bases between them. This CDR3 region has 14 residues.